The 20 T cell receptor beta chains presented below share a single source sample, sequenced in a study of tumor and adjacent non-tumor tissue in lung cancer. RNA was extracted from bulk tissue without any cell sorting. Distant lung tissue was collected more than 3 cm away from the tumor edge. TCRbeta libraries were built with three rounds of nested PCR, modified from ARM-PCR. TCRdb re-called the multiplex PCR reads with MiXCR, one entry per CDR3 protein. The sample holds 98,000 or so distinct CDR3 sequences; 75% to 85% are singletons and the top ten take more than 25%. Specimen: distant non-tumor lung tissue. The source is a man in his 60s with small cell lung cancer.

The chain carries TRBV20-1 and TRBJ2-1; D is perhaps TRBD2 (6 bases). The CDR3 runs to 13 residues. Trimming took off 3 bases at V and 4 bases at J, with 10 bases between the two ends. The germline V gene encodes CDR1 DFQATT and CDR2 SNEGSKA (reference sequence). Here the CDR3 DNA reads TGCAGTGCTAGGACGGGGGATTACAATGAGCAGTTCTTC. The encoded protein is CSARTGDYNEQFF.

For this clonotype: A much larger clone differs by one base, so this may be a read error. The chain recombines TRBV20-1 with TRBJ2-5; possibly TRBD2 for D (5 bases). The germline gives CDR1 DFQATT, CDR2 SNEGSKA (reference sequence). There are 13 residues in the CDR3. The CDR3 coding sequence is TGCAATGCCGAAAACCGGGGTTTCGAGACCCAGTACTTC. Translated: CNAENRGFETQYF.

The chain's CDR3 is CASSGGDTVINEQFF. CDR3 coding DNA: TGTGCCAGCAGTGGAGGGGACACGGTAATTAACGAGCAGTTCTTC. The gene calls are TRBV28 and TRBJ2-1; D might be TRBD1 or TRBD2, each matching 6 bases. The CDR3 has 15 residues. V lost 5 bases and J lost 10, with 21 bases in between. The germline CDR1 and CDR2 sequences are MDHEN and SYDVKM.

V usage is TRBV29-1 and J usage is TRBJ2-3, with D perhaps TRBD1 or TRBD2 (5 bases each). Looked up from germline, CDR1 is SQVTM and CDR2 is ANQGSEA. There are 12 residues in the CDR3. V was cut by 1 base and J by 14 bases, with 16 bases left in between. In nucleotides, the CDR3 is TGCAGCGTTGAAGGACTTCTCGAGGGGTGGTATTTT. The encoded protein is CSVEGLLEGWYF.

As regards this clonotype: The germline gene is not matched at one end of the junction; a read error may be the cause. CDR3 sequence: CAGSLVHGMNTEAFF. The CDR3 DNA sequence: TGTGCCGGCAGCTTGGTACATGGGATGAACACTGAAGCTTTCTTT. This chain links TRBV5-1 with TRBJ1-1; D is uncertain. Germline V gene sequence: CDR1 SGHRS, CDR2 YFSETQ. The length of the CDR3 is 15 residues.

This clonotype showed up many times. V gene TRBV28 combines with J gene TRBJ2-1; TRBD1 agrees at 9 bases. The germline V gene encodes CDR1 MDHEN and CDR2 SYDVKM. The CDR3 length is 16 residues. With 5 bases clipped from V and 4 bases from J, the junction kept 9 bases outside the gene matches. The CDR3 DNA follows: TGTGCCAGCAGTCTAGAACAGGGGGCGCTTTACAATGAGCAGTTCTTC. It translates to CASSLEQGALYNEQFF.

On this clonotype: Relative to the germline gene, one junction end is altered; a read error may explain this. CDR3 bases: TGTGCCAACAGTTGGGGGACTAGGAACAATGAGCAGTTCTTC. Its protein product is CANSWGTRNNEQFF. This chain joins TRBV28 and TRBJ2-1; 8 nucleotides agree with TRBD2. Germline assignment: CDR1 MDHEN and CDR2 SYDVKM. This CDR3 region has 14 residues.

The chain recombines TRBV11-1 with TRBJ2-3; D remains ambiguous. CDR3 length equals 12 residues. Germline CDR1 and CDR2: SGHAT and FQDESV (reference sequence). V was cut by 7 bases and J by 8 bases, with 13 bases left in between. The CDR3 coding sequence is TGTGCCAGCAACCACCCCTGGGGTACGCAGTATTTT. Translating gives CASNHPWGTQYF.

A note on this clonotype: Germline and junction disagree at one end, which may indicate a read error. The rearrangement links TRBV6-5 to TRBJ1-4, with D maybe TRBD1 (5 bases). CDR1 is MNHEY, CDR2 SVGAGI, per germline. The CDR3 runs to 15 residues. The CDR3 is CASSPAGGWDEKVFF. The CDR3 region has the DNA TGTGCCAGTAGCCCCGCCGGGGGTTGGGATGAAAAAGTGTTTTTT.

In regard to this clonotype: Given a much more abundant clone one base away, this may be a read error. CDR3 amino acids: CASSSRQGLNSNQPQHF. CDR3 coding DNA: TGTGCCAGCAGTTCCCGACAGGGATTGAATAGCAATCAGCCCCAGCATTTT. The chain recombines TRBV6-6 with TRBJ1-5; 7 nucleotides line up with TRBD1. V lost 4 bases, J lost 0 bases, and 9 bases stayed unmatched. Germline-derived CDR1 and CDR2 are MNHNY and SVGAGI (reference sequence). The length of the CDR3 is 17 residues.

Comment on this clonotype: A single base separates this from a much larger clone, so it may be a read error. V gene TRBV5-1 combines with J gene TRBJ1-6; D is ambiguous. The germline gives CDR1 SGHRS, CDR2 YFSETQ. CDR3 length equals 13 residues. CDR3 sequence (DNA): TGCGCCGGCAGCTTAGACCCAAATTCACCCCTCCACTTT. This sequence encodes CAGSLDPNSPLHF.

Details on this clonotype: Sequence at one end of the junction differs from germline and may be a read error. The rearrangement uses TRBV11-2 and TRBJ1-1; TRBD1 is a possible D gene (6 bases). The CDR3 loop spans 13 amino acids. CDR1 is SGHAT, CDR2 FQNNGV, per germline. The CDR3 region is CANSLGGQREAFF. The DNA for the CDR3 is TGTGCCAACAGCTTAGGGGGACAACGGGAAGCTTTCTTT.

The chain joins TRBV11-2 to TRBJ2-1, with 8 nucleotides matching TRBD2. There are 13 residues in the CDR3. From germline, CDR1 is SGHAT and CDR2 FQNNGV. Trimming at V came to 4 bases and at J to 12 bases, leaving 8 bases not matched to a gene. CDR3 coding DNA: TGTGCCAGCAGCTCAGTTACTAGCGGCCTGCAGTTCTTC. Protein sequence: CASSSVTSGLQFF.

The sample holds many counts of this clonotype. The J gene is TRBJ2-1, the V gene TRBV12-3 or TRBV12-4; 9 bases match TRBD2. V gave up 5 bases and J gave up 5 bases; unmatched junction bases: 16. The length of the CDR3 is 18 residues. In DNA, the CDR3 is TGTGCCAGCAGTCATCTAGCGGGAAGAGCCAGGGGCGACAATGAGCAGTTCTTC. Residues: CASSHLAGRARGDNEQFF.

A note on this clonotype: Here the CDR3 omits its conserved ending phenylalanine or tryptophan, so a read error is the likely source. The rearrangement links TRBV11-2 to TRBJ2-1; D remains unclear. The germline V gene encodes CDR1 SGHAT and CDR2 FQNNGV. The CDR3 is 13 residues long. CDR3 loop: CVSSLVWDNEQFL. CDR3 bases: TGTGTCAGCAGCTTAGTGTGGGACAATGAGCAGTTCTTA.

This clonotype was detected once. The junction does not match germline at one end; this may be a read error. The CDR3 sequence is CASSSPGRGGLYDQYF. The CDR3 nucleotides read TGTGCCAGCAGTTCGCCTGGACGCGGGGGGCTCTACGATCAGTACTTC. The rearrangement uses TRBV11-2 and TRBJ2-7; 8 bases match TRBD2. This CDR3 has 16 residues. The germline CDR1 and CDR2 sequences are SGHAT and FQNNGV.

Notes on this clonotype: Because it lacks the conserved phenylalanine or tryptophan at the end, this CDR3 is likely a read error. DNA for the CDR3: TGTGCCAGCAGTTTGTCGGCGGGAGGGCCGAGATCTCAGCAGTTCTAC. It encodes CASSLSAGGPRSQQFY. This chain joins TRBV12-3 or TRBV12-4 and TRBJ2-1; 9 bases are shared with TRBD2. The CDR3 covers 16 residues. The V gene end was trimmed by 3 bases and the J gene end by 11 bases; junction bases not matched to a gene: 14.

As to this clonotype: This may stem from a read error, because a much larger clone lies one nucleotide away. The chain links TRBV24-1 to TRBJ2-7, with 9 bases that match TRBD2. The CDR3 totals 16 residues. Germline values: CDR1 KGHDR, CDR2 SFDVKD. CDR3 sequence reads: CVTSDTRTSVPNEQYF. DNA of the CDR3: TGTGTCACCAGTGATACGAGGACTAGCGTTCCCAACGAGCAGTACTTC.

This clonotype was found once. A much bigger clone sits one base away, suggesting this may be a read error. J is TRBJ2-2 and V is TRBV13; D ambiguous. CDR1 and CDR2 (germline): PRHDT, FYEKMQ (reference sequence). This CDR3 region has 12 residues. The V and J ends lost 5 bases and 10 bases respectively, with 11 bases between them. The CDR3 loop is CASSGGSVELFF. CDR3 nucleotide sequence: TGTGCCAGCAGCGGTGGGTCCGTGGAGCTGTTTTTT.

Points on this clonotype: A read error may account for a junction end that differs from germline. The CDR3 protein is CANSQDNSEKLFF. The CDR3 DNA is TGTGCCAACAGCCAAGATAATAGTGAAAAACTGTTTTTC. V usage is TRBV4-2 and J usage is TRBJ1-4, with no clear D. The germline V gene has CDR1 LGHNA and CDR2 YNFKEQ. The CDR3 is made up of 13 amino acids.